These T cell receptor beta chains were read from a single sample in a study of T cell repertoires in cytomegalovirus infection. TCRdb reprocessed the reads with MiXCR, giving one entry per CDR3 protein. The table records over 250,000 distinct CDR3 sequences, roughly 23% of them present only once. Specimen: PBMCs. These receptors came from a human donor in good health (CMV status not recorded). Some clones in this sample may be carry-over from other donors' samples. Each CDR3 is given with its conserved first and last residue. The order of the fields is clone size, D gene, J gene, V gene, CDR3 protein, CDR3 DNA. A D gene is named only where the DNA matches it firmly. Expanded clones get a size class; other rows say once, few or many, or leave the size out.

- TRBD2 TRBJ2-3 TRBV6-2/TRBV6-3 CASSYFAGDTDTQYF TGTGCCAGCAGTTACTTCGCGGGAGACACAGATACGCAGTATTTT
many - TRBJ1-4 TRBV7-2 CASSSLLVGPHEKLFF TGTGCCAGCAGCTCCCTGCTCGTGGGACCCCATGAAAAACTGTTTTTT
many TRBD2 TRBJ2-3 TRBV7-2 CASSSVVLAGGGDTQYF TGTGCCAGCAGCTCCGTGGTGCTAGCGGGAGGTGGCGATACGCAGTATTTT
- - TRBJ1-1 TRBV2 CASLVGMAFF TGTGCCAGCCTAGTGGGGATGGCTTTCTTT
- - TRBJ1-2 TRBV20-1 CSASPLVGGNYGYTF TGCAGTGCTTCCCCACTGGTCGGAGGAAACTATGGCTACACCTTC
- TRBD1 TRBJ2-7 TRBV5-5 CASSWGTGNFYEQYF TGTGCCAGCAGCTGGGGGACAGGGAACTTTTACGAGCAGTACTTC
- - TRBJ2-1 TRBV12-3/TRBV12-4 CASSSELYHEQFF TGTGCCAGCAGTTCCGAATTGTACCATGAGCAGTTCTTC
- - TRBJ2-7 TRBV28 CASSPQGPLPQQYF TGTGCCAGCAGTCCCCAGGGGCCTTTACCCCAGCAGTACTTC
- TRBD1 TRBJ1-2 TRBV2 CASTENWDSSGYTF TGTGCCAGCACTGAAAACTGGGACAGCAGTGGCTACACCTTC
- - TRBJ2-3 TRBV28 CASSLTDVDTQYF TGTGCCAGCAGTTTAACAGACGTAGATACGCAGTATTTT
few - TRBJ1-1 TRBV4-3 CASSQNPATEAFF TGCGCCAGCAGCCAGAACCCGGCCACTGAAGCTTTCTTT
- - TRBJ1-2 TRBV4-1 CASSQEQETSERGYTF TGCGCCAGCAGCCAAGAACAGGAGACCTCAGAGAGGGGCTACACCTTC
- TRBD1 TRBJ2-2 TRBV29-1 CSVRTGGTGELFF TGCAGCGTGCGGACAGGGGGCACCGGGGAGCTGTTTTTT
many TRBD1 TRBJ2-7 TRBV7-9 CASSFGQGDRYEQYF TGTGCCAGCAGCTTCGGACAGGGGGACCGCTACGAGCAGTACTTC
- - TRBJ1-2 TRBV11-2 CASSFTGSYGYTF TGTGCCAGCAGCTTCACAGGATCCTATGGCTACACCTTC
many TRBD1 TRBJ1-5 TRBV29-1 CSVGTGTGLDQPQHF TGCAGCGTGGGCACCGGGACAGGGCTTGATCAGCCCCAGCATTTT
few - TRBJ1-1 TRBV6-6 CASSYSQGITEAFF TGTGCCAGCAGTTACTCGCAAGGGATCACTGAAGCTTTCTTT
many - TRBJ1-5 TRBV7-2 CASSLVTAASNQPQHF TGTGCCAGCAGCTTAGTAACGGCAGCCTCGAATCAGCCCCAGCATTTT
- - TRBJ2-5 TRBV28 CASSFDGQETQYF TGTGCCAGCAGTTTTGACGGACAAGAGACCCAGTACTTC
few - TRBJ2-1 TRBV7-9 CASSLAEAGAEDEQFF TGTGCCAGCAGCTTAGCGGAGGCGGGGGCCGAGGATGAGCAGTTCTTC
- TRBD1 TRBJ2-1 TRBV28 CASSNRGLKDEQFF TGTGCCAGCAGCAACAGGGGTCTCAAAGATGAGCAGTTCTTC
once - TRBJ2-2 TRBV12-3/TRBV12-4 CASSLVSGFTGELFF TGTGCCAGCAGTTTAGTTTCGGGTTTTACCGGGGAGCTGTTTTTT
few - TRBJ1-6 TRBV28 CASSSPRRGQVSPLHF TGTGCCAGCAGTAGTCCCCGGCGGGGGCAGGTATCACCCCTCCACTTT
few - TRBJ1-2 TRBV28 CASSFTFGGHYGYTF TGTGCCAGCAGTTTCACTTTTGGCGGACACTATGGCTACACCTTC
- - TRBJ1-3 TRBV20-1 CSARDDGNTIYF TGCAGTGCTAGAGATGACGGAAACACCATATATTTT
few - TRBJ2-4 TRBV28 CASSPTDRAKNIQYF TGTGCCAGCAGTCCGACAGACAGGGCCAAAAACATTCAGTACTTC
- - TRBJ1-1 TRBV5-1 CASSLLENTEAFF TGCGCCAGCAGCTTGCTCGAGAACACTGAAGCTTTCTTT
many - TRBJ2-1 TRBV12-3/TRBV12-4 CASSLGNYNEQFF TGTGCCAGCAGCTTAGGCAACTACAATGAGCAGTTCTTC
- - TRBJ2-7 TRBV7-6 CASSRSLLPHEQYF TGTGCCAGCAGCCGCTCCCTCCTACCGCACGAGCAGTACTTC
many - TRBJ2-3 TRBV7-2 CASSFRGQAGSTDTQYF TGTGCCAGCAGCTTCCGAGGACAGGCGGGAAGCACAGATACGCAGTATTTT
- TRBD2 TRBJ2-3 TRBV20-1 CSAGRETDTQYF TGCAGTGCGGGGCGGGAGACGGATACGCAGTATTTT
- - TRBJ2-7 TRBV7-2 CASSLMLGWEQYF TGTGCCAGCAGCTTAATGTTGGGCTGGGAGCAGTACTTC
many - TRBJ2-2 TRBV7-2 CAARRALSTGELFF TGTGCCGCCAGGCGGGCGTTGAGCACCGGGGAGCTGTTTTTT
- - TRBJ2-1 TRBV2 CASRTDLGNEQFF TGTGCCAGCAGGACGGACCTGGGCAATGAGCAGTTCTTC
- TRBD1 TRBJ2-3 TRBV7-2 CASSQDRGLTDTQYF TGTGCCAGCAGCCAGGACAGGGGCCTCACAGATACGCAGTATTTT
many - TRBJ1-1 TRBV19 CASSIYRDSSLFLPNTEAFF TGTGCCAGTAGTATATACAGGGATTCAAGTCTCTTCTTACCGAACACTGAAGCTTTCTTT
- - TRBJ1-2 TRBV4-3 CASSDYGGVVDGYTF TGCGCCAGCAGCGACTATGGAGGGGTTGTAGATGGCTACACCTTC
- - TRBJ2-1 TRBV10-3 CAIRIPKWGGHNEQFF TGTGCCATCAGGATCCCTAAGTGGGGGGGCCACAATGAGCAGTTCTTC
few TRBD1 TRBJ1-4 TRBV20-1 CSARDSGQGGLLFF TGCAGTGCTAGAGATTCCGGACAGGGGGGTTTACTGTTTTTT
- - TRBJ1-1 TRBV10-3 CAISGVNTEAFF TGTGCCATCAGTGGAGTGAACACTGAAGCTTTCTTT
few - TRBJ2-7 TRBV6-6 CASSRLSTGPYEQYF TGTGCCAGCAGCCGCCTATCGACGGGACCTTACGAGCAGTACTTC
- TRBD1 TRBJ1-5 TRBV28 CASSRLRGHVQPQHF TGTGCCAGCAGCCGCCTTAGGGGGCATGTTCAGCCCCAGCATTTT
few - TRBJ2-5 TRBV11-2 CASRVETAYQETQYF TGTGCCAGCAGGGTGGAGACAGCCTACCAAGAGACCCAGTACTTC
- - TRBJ2-7 TRBV4-3 CASSREQGRGYEQYF TGCGCCAGCAGCCGCGAACAGGGAAGGGGATACGAGCAGTACTTC
few - TRBJ2-3 TRBV11-2 CASSPLGTTRTDTQYF TGTGCCAGCAGCCCCCTCGGGACAACAAGAACAGATACGCAGTATTTT
- TRBD2 TRBJ2-3 TRBV20-1 CSGTSGRGTQYF TGCAGCGGGACTAGCGGGCGAGGTACGCAGTATTTT
many - TRBJ1-5 TRBV20-1 CSAAGTARSDSNQPQHF TGCAGTGCTGCCGGGACCGCACGCTCCGATAGCAATCAGCCCCAGCATTTT
few - TRBJ1-2 TRBV7-2 CASSPPGRFYTF TGTGCCAGCAGCCCACCGGGACGCTTTTACACCTTC
- - TRBJ2-3 TRBV5-6 CASSLEAGITDTQYF TGTGCCAGCAGCTTGGAGGCGGGGATCACAGATACGCAGTATTTT
once - TRBJ1-3 TRBV5-1 CASSVDRQGVSNTIYF TGCGCCAGCAGCGTGGACAGACAAGGCGTTTCAAACACCATATATTTT
- - TRBJ1-1 TRBV29-1 CSVVTGKTEAFF TGCAGCGTTGTGACGGGAAAGACTGAAGCTTTCTTT
few - TRBJ1-3 TRBV5-1 CASSLSQSSGNTIYF TGCGCCAGCAGCTTGAGTCAGAGCTCTGGAAACACCATATATTTT
- TRBD1 TRBJ2-7 TRBV28 CASSFRSGTGEQYF TGTGCCAGCAGTTTCAGGAGCGGGACAGGGGAGCAGTACTTC
many - TRBJ2-1 TRBV7-2 CASSLGRNNEQFF TGTGCCAGCAGCTTAGGTAGGAACAATGAGCAGTTCTTC
few TRBD1 TRBJ1-5 TRBV24-1 CATSDRDRGPDQPQHF TGTGCCACCAGTGATAGGGACAGGGGACCCGATCAGCCCCAGCATTTT
- - TRBJ1-5 TRBV28 CASSTIQRLPQHF TGTGCCAGCAGCACGATACAGAGGCTGCCCCAGCATTTT
few TRBD2 TRBJ2-7 TRBV5-1 CASSTTSGGRSSYEQYF TGCGCCAGCAGCACGACTAGCGGGGGGCGTAGCTCCTACGAGCAGTACTTC
many - TRBJ2-7 TRBV28 CASSLQASSYEQYF TGTGCCAGCAGTTTACAGGCCAGCTCCTACGAGCAGTACTTC
- TRBD1 TRBJ2-2 TRBV6-5 CASSDPGTGKTGELFF TGTGCCAGCAGTGATCCCGGGACAGGGAAGACCGGGGAGCTGTTTTTT
- - TRBJ2-5 TRBV7-2 CASSLPKVGAQETQYF TGTGCCAGCAGCTTACCTAAGGTGGGGGCCCAAGAGACCCAGTACTTC